This TCR beta chain was obtained from a study of graft-versus-host responses after intestinal transplantation. TCRdb keeps only in-frame clones here, not all; method: immunoSEQ multiplex PCR. The repertoire holds some 90,000 clones, roughly 92% seen once, with less than 0.4% in the top ten. Germline CDR1 reads SGHRS; CDR2 reads YFSETQ. Trimming removed 0 bases at V and 5 bases at J, with 11 bases between. CDR3 length: 14 amino acids. Comment on this clone: Its antigen is undetermined.

The source is a human donor who received an intestinal transplant. The gene calls are TRBV5-1 and TRBJ2-5; a weak D match, TRBD1 (5 bases). The sample in question was unstimulated CD4+ T cells sorted from spleen or lymph node cells, obtained before intestinal transplant. The CDR3, as DNA: TGCGCCAGCAGCTTGGGCCAGGGCGACGAGACCCAGTACTTC. Translation gives CASSLGQGDETQYF.